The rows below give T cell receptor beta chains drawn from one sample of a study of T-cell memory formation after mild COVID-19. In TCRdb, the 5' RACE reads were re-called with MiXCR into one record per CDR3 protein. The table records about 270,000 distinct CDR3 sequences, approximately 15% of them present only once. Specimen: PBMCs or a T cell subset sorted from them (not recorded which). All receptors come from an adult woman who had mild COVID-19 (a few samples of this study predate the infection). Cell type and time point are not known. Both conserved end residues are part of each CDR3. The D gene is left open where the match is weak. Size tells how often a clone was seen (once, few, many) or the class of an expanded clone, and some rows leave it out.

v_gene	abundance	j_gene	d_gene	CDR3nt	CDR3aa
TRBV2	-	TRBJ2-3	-	TGTGCCAGCAGTGAAGGACGGGGGCCCACATATACGCAGTATTTT	CASSEGRGPTYTQYF
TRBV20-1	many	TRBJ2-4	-	TGCAGTGCTCACGGACGGATAGCCAAAAACATTCAGTACTTC	CSAHGRIAKNIQYF
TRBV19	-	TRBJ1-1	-	TGTGCCAGTAGGATTGGCCCTGAAGCTTTCTTT	CASRIGPEAFF
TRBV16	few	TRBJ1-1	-	TGTGCCAGCAGCCAATCGTCGGTCACTGAAGCTTTCTTT	CASSQSSVTEAFF
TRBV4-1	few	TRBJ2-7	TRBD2	TGCGCCAGCAGCCCGACTAGCATTAGCTACGAGCAGTACTTC	CASSPTSISYEQYF
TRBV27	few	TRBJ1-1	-	TGTGCCAGCAGTTTATCCCTGTGGACTGAAGCTTTCTTT	CASSLSLWTEAFF
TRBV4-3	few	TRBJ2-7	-	TGCGCCAGCAGCCGTGGAGAAGCGGATAGTCTTTACGAGCAGTACTTC	CASSRGEADSLYEQYF
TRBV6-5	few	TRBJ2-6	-	TGTGCCAGCAGTTACCGGGCAGTCTCTGGGGCCAACGTCCTGACTTTC	CASSYRAVSGANVLTF
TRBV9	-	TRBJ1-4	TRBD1	TGTGCCAGCAGCGCGACAGGGCCCCACGAAAAACTGTTTTTT	CASSATGPHEKLFF
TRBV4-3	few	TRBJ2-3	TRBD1	TGCGCCAGCAGCCAAGACCGGCGGACAGGGGGCAGCGCAGATACGCAGTATTTT	CASSQDRRTGGSADTQYF
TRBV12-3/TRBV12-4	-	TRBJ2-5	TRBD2	TGTGCCAGCAGGACTAGCGGGGTGTACCAAGAGACCCAGTACTTC	CASRTSGVYQETQYF
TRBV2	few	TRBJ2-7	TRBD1	TGTGCCAGCAGTGTGGACAGGGGGGCCTACGAGCAGTACTTC	CASSVDRGAYEQYF
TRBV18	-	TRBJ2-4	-	TGTGCCAGCTCACCAGAGACGGTGAGCAAAAACATTCAGTACTTC	CASSPETVSKNIQYF
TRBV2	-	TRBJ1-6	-	TGTGCCACAGGACAGAGAAATTCACCCCTCCACTTT	CATGQRNSPLHF
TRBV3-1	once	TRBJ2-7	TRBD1	TGTGCCACCAGCCAGGAGAGCTTGACAGGGAGCGAGCAGTACTTC	CATSQESLTGSEQYF
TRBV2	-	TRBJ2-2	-	TGTGCCAGCAGTGATTATTTGAGGAACACCGGGGAGCTGTTTTTT	CASSDYLRNTGELFF
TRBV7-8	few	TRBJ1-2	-	TGTGCCAGCAGCTTTGGGGTATTCTATGGCTACACCTTC	CASSFGVFYGYTF
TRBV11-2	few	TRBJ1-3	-	TGTGCCAGCAGCGCTCCGGGACAAAGCTCTGGAAACACCATATATTTT	CASSAPGQSSGNTIYF
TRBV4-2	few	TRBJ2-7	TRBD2	TGTGCCAGCAGCCAGGGTCCGGCAGCGGGGAGCTCCTACGAGCAGTACTTC	CASSQGPAAGSSYEQYF
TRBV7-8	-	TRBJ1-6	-	TGTGCCAGCAGCCGGATTCCGGGGGACTTAGCCTCACCCCTCCACTTT	CASSRIPGDLASPLHF
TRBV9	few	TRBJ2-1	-	TGTGCCAGCAGCGTGGCTGGAACACCCTACAATGAGCAGTTCTTC	CASSVAGTPYNEQFF
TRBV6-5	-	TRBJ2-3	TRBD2	TGTGCCAGCAGACCATCACTAGCGAGAGGAGGCACAGATACGCAGTATTTT	CASRPSLARGGTDTQYF
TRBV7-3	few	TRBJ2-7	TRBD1	TGTGCCAGCAGCTTAGGGGACAGGGACGCCTACGAGCAGTACTTC	CASSLGDRDAYEQYF
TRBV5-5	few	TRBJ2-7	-	TGTGCCAGCAGCTTGGGGGTGGGGCCCTCCTACGAGCAGTACTTC	CASSLGVGPSYEQYF
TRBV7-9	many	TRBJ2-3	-	TGTGCCAGCCGACACCTTAAGGGGCAAGGGGAGGATACGCAGTATTTT	CASRHLKGQGEDTQYF
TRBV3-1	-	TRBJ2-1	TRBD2	TGTGCCAGCAGCCGACTAGCGGGAGCCATTCTGTACAATGAGCAGTTCTTC	CASSRLAGAILYNEQFF
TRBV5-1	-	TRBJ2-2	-	TGCGCCAGCAGCTCTCGGACCGGGACAACCGGGGAGCTGTTTTTT	CASSSRTGTTGELFF
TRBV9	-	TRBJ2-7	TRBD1	TGTGCCAGCAGCGTAGGTCCAGGGGGCACGAGTGAGCAGTACTTC	CASSVGPGGTSEQYF
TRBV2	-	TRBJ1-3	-	TGTGCCAGCAGTGTGGGCAGCTCTGGAAACACCATATATTTT	CASSVGSSGNTIYF
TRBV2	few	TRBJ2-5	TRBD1	TGTGCCAGCAGTGAGAGGGACAGGGGTCGGCAAGAGACCCAGTACTTC	CASSERDRGRQETQYF
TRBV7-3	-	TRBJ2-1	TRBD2	TGTGCCAGCAGCCCTAGCGGGGGGGCGGCTAATGAGCAGTTCTTC	CASSPSGGAANEQFF
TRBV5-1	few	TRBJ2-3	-	TGCGCCAGCAGCTCGGCGTTGGACAATCCTACGCAGTATTTT	CASSSALDNPTQYF
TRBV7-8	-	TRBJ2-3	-	TGTGCCAGCAGCTTAGAAGCGGGTGGCGTGATGCAGTATTTT	CASSLEAGGVMQYF
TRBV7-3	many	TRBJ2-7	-	TGTGCCAGCAGCCCCAGGGGGGGGCACATCTACGAGCAGTACTTC	CASSPRGGHIYEQYF
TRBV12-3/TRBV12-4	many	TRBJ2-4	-	TGTGCCAGCATGTCCCAGGGGAGCATTCAGTACTTC	CASMSQGSIQYF
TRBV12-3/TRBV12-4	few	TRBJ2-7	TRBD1	TGTGCCAGCAGTTTAATGGGACAGGTTTTGCACGAGCAGTACTTC	CASSLMGQVLHEQYF
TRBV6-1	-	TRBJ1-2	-	TGTGCCAGCAGTGAAGCGCCACGTGGCTACACCTTC	CASSEAPRGYTF
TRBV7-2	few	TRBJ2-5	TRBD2	TGTGCCAGCAGCTCACCCCTAGCGGCCGCGGCCTTAAGAGAGACCCAGTACTTC	CASSSPLAAAALRETQYF
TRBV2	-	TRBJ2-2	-	TGTGCCAGCGGGACGAAGGGAGGGAACACCGGGGAGCTGTTTTTT	CASGTKGGNTGELFF
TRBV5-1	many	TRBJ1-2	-	TGCGCCAGCAGTCCCGCATCCGGAGGAAGCTATGGCTACACCTTC	CASSPASGGSYGYTF
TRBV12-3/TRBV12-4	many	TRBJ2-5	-	TGTGCCAGCAGAGATAGCGTTCTAGGGTCCCAGTACTTC	CASRDSVLGSQYF
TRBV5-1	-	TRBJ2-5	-	TGCGCCAGCAGCCCCGCACCCGAAGAGACCCAGTACTTC	CASSPAPEETQYF
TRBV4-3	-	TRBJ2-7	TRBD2	TGCGCCAGCAGCCAGGCCCGGGCGGGAGGATACGAGCAGTACTTC	CASSQARAGGYEQYF
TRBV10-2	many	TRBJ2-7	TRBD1	TGCGCCAGCATGACAGGGCACTCCTACGAGCAGTACTTC	CASMTGHSYEQYF
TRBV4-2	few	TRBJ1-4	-	TGTGCCAGCAGCCCTCGCAAGGGAGAAGAAAAACTGTTTTTT	CASSPRKGEEKLFF
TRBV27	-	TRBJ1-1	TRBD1	TGTGCCAGCAATTGGGGGACAGCCGTGGGTTCGAACACTGAAGCTTTCTTT	CASNWGTAVGSNTEAFF